This T cell receptor beta chain was profiled in a study of cytomegalovirus exposure and HLA in healthy donors (dated by TCRdb to the late 2010s). With regard to the full study: In an earlier analysis of 587 of the donors, approximately 260 Gb of sequence data and approximately 100 million unique TCR beta sequences from about 179 million T cells were reported. HLA typing included class I and class II loci at four-digit resolution. Roughly five DR-DQ haplotypes were handled as single units for association and clustering because linkage in the cohort was strong. Along with the approximately 600-subject first cohort, a separate validation cohort of about 110 different subjects was used. All discovery cohort repertoires had been generated using a single sequencing platform. To predict cytomegalovirus infection status, the study combined high-throughput TCR immunosequencing, statistical association of individual TCRs with disease status, and machine learning. Genome-wide SNP genotypes for about 65% of the roughly 700 donors were used in a later genetic analysis, which treated that subset as a discovery cohort. The number of donors typed differed by locus, with roughly 629-640 for A, B, C, DRB1 and DQB1, approximately 500 for DQA1, 606 for DPA1, and around 450 for DPB1. To decide whether each TCR beta V gene segment behaved as functional or pseudogenic, an earlier analysis of some 580 of the donors relied on high-throughput TCR beta sequencing. Rather than using new phenotypic data, the later analysis identified candidate immune exposures from TCR beta sequences and from how often those sequences occurred across donors. The genetic ancestry cluster associated with self-reported Caucasian donors included about 84% of the 398 genotyped donors. A later analysis re-analyzed previously published TCR beta repertoires from approximately 670 donors and added high-resolution HLA genotyping to study TCR occurrence patterns. Donor age, sex, ethnicity and CMV serostatus were compiled together with the repertoire data. An early release covering roughly 600 HLA-typed donors comprised 250 to 350 gigabases of sequencing data and some 79 million unique TCR sequences. Among roughly 400 genotyped donors of the cohort, an average of around 220,000 unique TCR beta nucleotide sequences was sequenced per donor, of which 15% to 20% were non-productive. The study aimed to test whether signatures of past pathogen exposure could be identified by cataloging public T cell receptors. Using immunosequencing, the study profiled T cell repertoires from 640 or so subjects and related those repertoires to cytomegalovirus serostatus. The investigation overall reported the following: Specific HLA alleles were associated with over 15,000 TCR beta sequences at a false discovery rate of 0.05 in a later analysis. The 87-base-pair reads could not distinguish some IMGT-functional V segments, including TRBV6-2 and TRBV6-3, so those segments were excluded. The sequencing pipeline was judged likely to have produced a cluster of highly shared sequence variants as a technical artifact. A further reported finding was that TCR beta sequences accurately predicted the HLA-A and HLA-B alleles for most subjects in the first cohort. A few of the identified cytomegalovirus-associated TCR beta chains were confirmed in vitro to be specific for cytomegalovirus antigens. Broadly in line with IMGT annotations, most TCR beta V segments showed up in productive rearrangements about 87% or about 30% of the time in an earlier analysis of roughly 590 of the donors. In both the original and validation cohorts, the classifier was reported to diagnose cytomegalovirus status with high specificity and sensitivity. V-gene and J-gene trimming of TCR beta chains was associated with a missense DCLRE1C variant in a later genetic analysis, and the association was replicated in an independent cohort. Strong co-occurrence of HLA alleles, especially DR and DQ, made assigning TCR associations to individual alleles difficult. A later analysis found that most CMV-associated TCR beta chains appeared HLA-restricted, with HLA associations seemingly driven largely by CMV exposure. Linkage disequilibrium might explain the correlated functional status among segregating V segments, but an unknown experimental factor could not be ruled out. Because counts were too low, around 17 rarely observed V segments, including chromosome 9 orphons, were left out of the earlier analysis of 587 of the donors. The only immune exposure information available for the cohort was CMV serostatus. Presence/absence analyses assumed roughly uniform sequencing depth across donors, an assumption that may not hold. A later analysis reported that several top co-occurrence clusters appeared linked to parvovirus B19, influenza, CMV and Epstein-Barr virus. According to a later genetic analysis, donors in an Asian-associated ancestry cluster had fewer N-insertions in productive TCRs than the roughly 660-donor mean. The study gave a list of 150 to 200 TCR beta chains associated with cytomegalovirus. The authors suggested that the approach could potentially be extended to other disease states and immunological phenotypes. In a later analysis, HLA-associated TCR beta chains showed more clonal expansion and lower generation probabilities than non-associated chains that were equally common. A later analysis found that TCR association rates varied across HLA loci, with DRB1 alleles showing the most associated TCRs and HLA-C alleles the fewest. This cohort had only TCR beta chains sequenced, and the lack of alpha or paired-chain data limited which features could be detected. Most TCR sequences were observed very rarely across donors, whereas some public TCRs were present in many individuals. HLA typing was unavailable for some donors at each locus, so association tests used only the typed subset.

The cohort was made up of 666 healthy bone marrow donors. At the time of sampling, every cohort member was nominally healthy, though immune exposures that went unrecorded were likely present. The donor tested CMV seropositive and was one of the 289 seropositive cohort members. A peripheral blood sample was provided by each donor, and peripheral blood mononuclear cells were used for TCR beta sequencing. The Qiagen DNeasy Blood Extraction Kit was used to extract genomic DNA from the blood cell samples. To prepare the library, the immunoSEQ multiplex PCR assay was applied. For the multiplex PCR, a mixture combining 60 forward primers for TCR Vbeta segments and 13 reverse primers for TCR Jbeta segments was used. The CDR3 region of rearranged TCR beta genes was amplified from genomic DNA with a multiplex PCR assay. Amplified TCR beta libraries were sequenced as 87-base-pair reads on the Illumina HiSeq System. The study's own analysis went as follows. A later analysis tallied around 80 million unique TCR beta chains across the 666 repertoires, and around 10 million of those chains were shared by two or more donors. Raw reads were error-corrected and collapsed into unique sequences with a nearest-neighbor algorithm that merged closely related sequences to remove PCR and sequencing errors. V, D and J gene segments were assigned by aligning CDR3 sequences to IMGT reference sequences. For a sequence to be retained, a match of at least six nucleotides to both a V gene segment and a J gene segment was required. A rearrangement was called productive if the CDR3 had no stop codons and remained in frame with V and J, and every other rearrangement was called non-productive. CDR3 was defined by IMGT convention, running from the second conserved V-encoded cysteine to the conserved J-encoded phenylalanine. Sequences without an unambiguous match to a single V gene segment were excluded from the earlier analysis of 500 to 700 of the donors. An earlier analysis of 500 to 600 of the donors classified V segments as functional when productive rearrangements were above 56.7% and as segregating when the standard deviation between donors was above 5%. A statistical classification framework was built for diagnosing cytomegalovirus status from the catalog of TCR beta chain sequences. In a later analysis, TCR nucleotide sequences were compared against IMGT/GENE-DB human TR gene sequences so that V and J genes could be assigned. Using the TCRdist pipeline, a later analysis assigned CDR3 sequences along with most-parsimonious VDJ recombination scenarios. In a later analysis, each TCR beta chain was defined by its CDR3 amino acid sequence together with its V-gene family, and reads without a unique V-gene family were excluded. To address suspected cross-contamination and a sequencing artifact, a later analysis removed 550 to 750 highly shared, low-generation-probability nucleotide sequences. In a later analysis, a clonal expansion index for each public chain was calculated from normalized within-repertoire ranks of inferred template counts. In a later analysis, generation probabilities were computed with a VDJ recombination model fitted to out-of-frame rearrangements, and the resulting probabilities were checked against IGoR. A later analysis scored TCR-TCR, TCR-HLA and TCR-CMV co-occurrence with hypergeometric tests, applying a repertoire-size bias correction to TCR pairs. A later analysis estimated false discovery rates by permuting HLA or CMV assignments 20 times. In a later analysis, co-occurring TCRs were grouped using DBSCAN, and TCRdist sequence similarity was added for clustering within HLA-allele-positive subsets. For co-occurrence clustering, repertoires with fewer than 30,000 or more than 120,000 public chains were excluded, along with several repertoires with anomalous nucleotide sharing. The table was pulled from immuneACCESS by TCRdb, which kept in-frame rearrangements only. Such tables lose some clones; where checked, under half of the loss comes from unresolved V genes, and the rest has no known cause. V and J calls and clone size are copied from that table; D and trimming were computed from the DNA. Present in this sample are 100,000 to 150,000 clones, 10% of which were seen just once. Jointly, the top ten make up 4% to 5% of the sample.

From the cysteine through the phenylalanine, the CDR3 covers 17 amino acids. CDR3 DNA only is kept here, 51 bases in frame from base 1. CDR1 and CDR2 were assigned from the germline V gene as SGHTA and FQGNSA. V is clipped by 1 base and J by 0 bases, and the sequence between their germline boundaries is 10 bases long. This clone has a count of ten or more. The antigen it binds to is not known. Per-base quality was not reported, and no clone a single base away is much larger than it. This TCR derives from a woman aged 18 to 35 in good health and CMV-seropositive. The sequence is built from TRBV7-2 and TRBJ2-6, and TRBD2 may be the D gene, going by 6 matching bases. Sequences were obtained from PBMCs. At the DNA level, the sequence is TGTGCCAGCAGCTTAGTAGCGGCACCCTCTGGGGCCAACGTCCTGACTTTC. It specifies CASSLVAAPSGANVLTF. Supplemented by the reference TRBV7-2 and TRBJ2-6 proteins around the CDR3, the complete variable domain is GAGVSQSPSNKVTEKGKDVELRCDPISGHTALYWYRQSLGQGLEFLIYFQGNSAPDKSGLPSDRFSAERTGGSVSTLTIQRTQQEDSAVYLCASSLVAAPSGANVLTFGAGSRLTVL.